This T cell receptor (beta chain) was documented in a study of blood T cell repertoires in COVID-19. Study details: Specimens from acute and convalescent COVID-19 originated in the United States, Italy and Spain. In each case, the material was cDNA or gDNA derived from T cells, B-cell-depleted T cells, or PBMCs.

As processed by the authors: By means of reference gene primer amplification, nucleated cell counts were estimated. Profiled with immunoSEQ multiplex PCR; TCRdb holds only in-frame clones, not every one. The V and J calls and clone size are taken from that table; D and trimming were inferred from the DNA. The data show about 150,000 clones, about 90% seen once. Germline trimming cut 5 bases from V and 5 bases from J; bases unmatched to any gene: 9. Germline V lookup: CDR1 LNHDA, CDR2 SQIVND (reference sequence). The CDR3 spans 15 residues. Sequencing was done on a sample of peripheral blood. This chain joins TRBV19 and TRBJ1-2, with 9 nucleotides matching TRBD1. The sequence derives from a man between 60 and 75 years old with acute or convalescent COVID-19. CDR3 bases: TGTGCCAGTAGTCGCCAAGGGACAGGGTTTTATGGCTACACCTTC. Protein sequence: CASSRQGTGFYGYTF.